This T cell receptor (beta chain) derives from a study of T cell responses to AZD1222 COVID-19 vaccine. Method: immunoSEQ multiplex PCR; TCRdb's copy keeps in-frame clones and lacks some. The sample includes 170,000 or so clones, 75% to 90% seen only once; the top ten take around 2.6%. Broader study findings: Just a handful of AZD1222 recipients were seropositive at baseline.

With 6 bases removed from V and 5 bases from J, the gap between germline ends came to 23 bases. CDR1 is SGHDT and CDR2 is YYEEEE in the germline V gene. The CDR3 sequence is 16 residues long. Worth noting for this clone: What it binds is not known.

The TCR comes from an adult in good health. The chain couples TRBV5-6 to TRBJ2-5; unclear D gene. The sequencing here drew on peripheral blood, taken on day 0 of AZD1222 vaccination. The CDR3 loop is CASKTWNLGFTETQYF. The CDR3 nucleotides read TGTGCCAGCAAGACTTGGAATTTAGGTTTTACGGAGACCCAGTACTTC.